The 21 T cell receptor beta chains below were found in one sample sequenced in a study of T cells expressing NK-cell markers. Using the 5' RACE reads, TCRdb records one entry per CDR3 protein without DNA. Here the sample table reports a few hundred thousand distinct CDR3 sequences. The sequencing sample was made of blood T cells: a sorted CD56 or NKG2C T cell subset, CD4+ or CD8+ T cells, or bulk PBMC T cells (not recorded which). These receptors originate from a man aged 18-69 years in good health.

The gene calls are TRBV12-3 or TRBV12-4 and TRBJ2-2; no DNA is available, so the TRBD1 call from TCRdb remains unchecked. There are 16 residues in the CDR3. CDR3 amino acids: CASSLQGTGNTGELFF.

The chain uses TRBV27 and TRBJ1-6; TCRdb picks TRBD1, but there is no DNA to check that call. Germline assignment: CDR1 MNHEY and CDR2 SMNVEV (reference sequence). The CDR3 length is 16 residues. CDR3 region: CASSSYRGLHNSPLHF.

This chain joins TRBV5-4 and TRBJ2-3; without DNA, the TCRdb call of TRBD1 cannot be checked. Germline CDR1 is SGHNT and CDR2 is YYREEE (reference sequence). The CDR3 length is 14 residues. Here the CDR3 reads CASHPGRGTDTQYF.

This chain joins TRBV12-3 or TRBV12-4 and TRBJ2-7; TCRdb calls TRBD1, which cannot be checked without DNA. The CDR3 loop spans 14 amino acids. This CDR3 is CASTEDRERQEQYF.

The CDR3 protein is CASSNSRGAYDF. J is TRBJ2-7 and V is TRBV6-5; no DNA is available, so the TRBD1 call from TCRdb remains unchecked. This CDR3 has 12 amino acids. Germline assignment: CDR1 MNHEY and CDR2 SVGAGI.

CDR3 protein: CASSQESRLAGRHGGELFF. V gene TRBV3-1 combines with J gene TRBJ2-2; TCRdb's D call of TRBD2 is untestable without DNA. CDR1 is LGHDT and CDR2 is YNNKEL in the germline V gene (reference sequence). This CDR3 has 19 residues.

The CDR3 protein is CASSTPMTSYNEQFF. The chain recombines TRBV5-8 with TRBJ2-1. CDR1 and CDR2 (germline): SGHTS, YDEGEE. The CDR3 loop spans 15 amino acids.

This sequence joins TRBV20-1 and TRBJ2-4; TCRdb's D call, TRBD2, is unchecked because there is no DNA. Looked up from germline, CDR1 is DFQATT and CDR2 is SNEGSKA (reference sequence). CDR3 length: 16 residues. The CDR3 region is CSASGRSGGSVNIQYF.

V is TRBV12-3 or TRBV12-4 and J is TRBJ2-2; the D call of TRBD1 rests on TCRdb alone, since no DNA is present to check it. The CDR3 runs 14 residues. CDR3 amino acids: CASRPGQRSPWLFF.

V is TRBV5-1 and J is TRBJ1-6. Looked up from germline, CDR1 is SGHRS and CDR2 is YFSETQ. The CDR3 covers 15 residues. CDR3: CASSLISQPNSPLHF.

This chain connects TRBV20-1 to TRBJ1-4; the D call from TCRdb, TRBD1, cannot be confirmed without DNA. The CDR3 is 14 amino acids. Germline V gives CDR1 DFQATT, CDR2 SNEGSKA (reference sequence). CDR3 amino acids: CSAPTGVTNEKLFF.

This chain links TRBV20-1 with TRBJ1-5; TCRdb indicates TRBD1, and absent DNA this call remains unverified. Germline assignment: CDR1 DFQATT and CDR2 SNEGSKA (reference sequence). The CDR3 is 15 amino acids. This chain's CDR3 is CSARVPGYSNQPQHF.

The J gene is TRBJ1-2, the V gene TRBV7-6; TCRdb picks TRBD1, but there is no DNA to check that call. Germline-derived CDR1 and CDR2 are SGHVS and FNYEAQ. CDR3 length equals 14 residues. CDR3 loop: CASSLRTGRDGYTF.

V and J are TRBV12-5 and TRBJ1-2. Germline V CDR1 and CDR2: LGHNT, FRNRAP. This CDR3 spans 13 amino acids. CDR3 in amino acids: CASGLHTGYGYTF.

The chain has TRBV18 and TRBJ1-1; TCRdb's D call of TRBD1 is untestable without DNA. CDR1 and CDR2 (germline): KGHSH, LQKENI. This CDR3 has 14 residues. CDR3 residues: CASSPRTRDTEAFF.

The V gene is TRBV15, the J gene TRBJ2-2; the TRBD1 assignment by TCRdb is unverifiable without DNA. CDR1 is LNHNV, CDR2 YYDKDF, per germline (reference sequence). This CDR3 has 17 amino acids. This CDR3 reads CATSRHRDRAVTGELFF.

V usage is TRBV20-1 and J usage is TRBJ2-1. Germline values: CDR1 DFQATT, CDR2 SNEGSKA (reference sequence). CDR3 size: 14 residues. The CDR3 sequence: CSARDRVVHNEQFF.

The J gene is TRBJ2-7, the V gene TRBV11-2; TCRdb's D gene call, TRBD1, goes unchecked for lack of DNA. The germline gives CDR1 SGHAT, CDR2 FQNNGV. The CDR3 loop spans 15 amino acids. This chain's CDR3 is CASSLATGFFYEQYF.

The chain combines TRBV6-2 or TRBV6-3 with TRBJ2-6; no DNA is available, so the TRBD1 call from TCRdb remains unchecked. The CDR3 runs to 18 residues. Germline CDR1 and CDR2: MNHEY and SVGEGT. The CDR3 spells CASTFRQGKGGGANVLTF.

The V gene is TRBV27, the J gene TRBJ2-7; TCRdb's D call of TRBD1 is untestable without DNA. The CDR3 totals 15 residues. CDR1 is MNHEY and CDR2 is SMNVEV in the germline V gene (reference sequence). The CDR3 sequence is CASSRTGQGRYEQYF.

The chain is built from TRBV12-3 or TRBV12-4 and TRBJ2-5. This CDR3 spans 12 amino acids. The CDR3 reads CASSFRKETQYF.